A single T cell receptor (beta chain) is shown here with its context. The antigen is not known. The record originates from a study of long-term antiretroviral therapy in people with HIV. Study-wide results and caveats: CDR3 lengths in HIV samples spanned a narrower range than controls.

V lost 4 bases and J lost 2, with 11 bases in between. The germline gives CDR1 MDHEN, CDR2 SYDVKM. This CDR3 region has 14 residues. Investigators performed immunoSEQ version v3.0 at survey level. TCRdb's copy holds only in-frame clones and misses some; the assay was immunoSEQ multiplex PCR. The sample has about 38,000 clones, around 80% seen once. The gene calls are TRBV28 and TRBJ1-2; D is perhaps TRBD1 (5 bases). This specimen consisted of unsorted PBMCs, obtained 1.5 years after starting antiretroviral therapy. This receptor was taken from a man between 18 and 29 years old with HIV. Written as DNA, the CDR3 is TGTGCCAGCAGTTCCGGGACTGCGAACTATGGCTACACCTTC. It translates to CASSSGTANYGYTF.